These 20 T cell receptor beta chains came from one sample sequenced in a study of blood T cell repertoires in COVID-19. Generated by immunoSEQ multiplex PCR, the TCRdb table keeps only in-frame clones and is missing some. Seen here are 75,000 to 90,000 clones, approximately 86% observed once, and the top ten hold over 15%. Source material: peripheral blood. Source of these receptors: an elderly man with active or convalescent COVID-19.

The V and J genes are TRBV24-1 and TRBJ2-2; TRBD1 matches 7 bases. This CDR3 comprises 15 residues. V shed 4 bases and J 8 bases; nucleotides not matched to a gene: 9. Germline CDR1 reads KGHDR; CDR2 reads SFDVKD. Written as DNA, the CDR3 is TGTGCCACCAGTGACCCGGGACAGCCTGAGGGGGAGCTGTTTTTT. Its translation is CATSDPGQPEGELFF.

The chain links TRBV7-9 to TRBJ2-1, with 7 bases aligning to TRBD2. Germline V lookup: CDR1 SEHNR, CDR2 FQNEAQ (reference sequence). V dropped 4 bases and J dropped 6; count of bases not matched to a gene: 15. The CDR3 has 17 amino acids. The CDR3 is CASSYITSVTSANEQFF. For the CDR3, the DNA is TGTGCCAGCAGCTATATAACTAGCGTGACGTCAGCCAATGAGCAGTTCTTC. The full variable domain, in which reference TRBV7-9 and TRBJ2-1 provide the parts outside the CDR3, is DTGVSQNPRHKITKRGQNVTFRCDPISEHNRLYWYRQTLGQGPEFLTYFQNEAQLEKSRLLSDRFSAERPKGSFSTLEIQRTEQGDSAMYLCASSYITSVTSANEQFFGPGTRLTVL.

The chain is built from TRBV4-2 and TRBJ1-3; no clear D. CDR3 length: 14 amino acids. Germline V CDR1 and CDR2: LGHNA, YNFKEQ. V was cut by 2 bases and J by 2 bases, with 7 bases left in between. The CDR3 nucleotides read TGTGCCAGCAGCCAAACGGGGACTGGAAACACCATATATTTT. Its translation is CASSQTGTGNTIYF.

The chain is built from TRBV25-1 and TRBJ2-2, with 9 bases aligning to TRBD2. The length of the CDR3 is 16 residues. Germline loops: CDR1 MGHDK, CDR2 SYGVNS. V was clipped by 4 bases and J by 1 base; unmatched bases: 4. The CDR3 loop is CASSGLAGLNTGELFF. CDR3 in DNA: TGTGCCAGCAGTGGGCTAGCGGGATTGAACACCGGGGAGCTGTTTTTT.

The rearrangement links TRBV7-3 to TRBJ2-3; 8 bases match TRBD2. CDR1 is SGHTA and CDR2 is FQGTGA in the germline V gene. This CDR3 comprises 16 residues. V was clipped by 1 base and J by 6 bases; unmatched bases: 9. The CDR3 sequence: CASSLRAGVTGDTQYF. CDR3 nucleotides: TGTGCCAGCAGCTTAAGAGCGGGAGTTACTGGGGATACGCAGTATTTT.

This chain connects TRBV11-3 to TRBJ2-1; TRBD2 aligns across 12 bases. The CDR3 extends over 17 amino acids. The junction had 8 bases not matched to a gene; V was cut back by 2 bases and J by 6 bases. Per germline, CDR1 SGHNT and CDR2 YENEEA. CDR3 loop: CASSLTSLAGGGNEQFF. The CDR3 DNA reads as TGTGCCAGCAGCTTAACAAGCCTAGCGGGAGGGGGCAATGAGCAGTTCTTC.

This sequence joins TRBV6-6 and TRBJ1-4; the match to TRBD1 covers 8 bases. The CDR3 is made up of 14 amino acids. J gave up 6 bases and V 2 bases, and 2 bases lay outside the gene matches. Germline CDR1 is MNHNY and CDR2 is SVGAGI (reference sequence). CDR3: CASSYGQGDEKLFF. CDR3 bases: TGTGCCAGCAGTTACGGACAGGGAGATGAAAAACTGTTTTTT.

CDR3 bases: TGTGCCAGCAGCTTAAATGGACAGATGAAATACGAGCAGTACGTC. This gives the protein CASSLNGQMKYEQYV. The chain links TRBV11-2 to TRBJ2-7; a weak D match, TRBD1 (6 bases). Trimming pared 2 bases from V and 4 bases from J, leaving 15 bases between. Germline V gene lookup returns CDR1 SGHAT and CDR2 FQNNGV. The CDR3 length is 15 residues.

This clone was detected once. The chain recombines TRBV7-2 with TRBJ2-5, with D unclear. The ends were cut back, 2 bases at V and 5 bases at J, with 9 bases in the middle. Per the germline V gene, CDR1 is SGHTA and CDR2 is FQGNSA. This CDR3 has 13 amino acids. The CDR3 sequence: CASSLKVRETQYF. CDR3 nucleotides: TGTGCCAGCAGCTTAAAGGTGCGGGAGACCCAGTACTTC.

This sequence joins TRBV29-1 and TRBJ1-2, with D uncertain. Deletions cut 4 bases from V and 2 bases from J, with 11 bases between. There are 13 residues in the CDR3. Germline CDR1 SQVTM, CDR2 ANQGSEA. Here the CDR3 reads CSVGRNFNYGYTF. For the CDR3, the DNA is TGCAGCGTTGGCAGGAACTTCAACTATGGCTACACCTTC.

The chain employs TRBV13 and TRBJ2-3; 7 bases agree with TRBD2. This CDR3 has 16 residues. Germline V gene lookup returns CDR1 PRHDT and CDR2 FYEKMQ (reference sequence). With 0 bases clipped from V and 0 bases from J, the junction kept 3 bases outside the gene matches. The CDR3 reads CASSLGRRGSTDTQYF. The DNA for the CDR3 is TGTGCCAGCAGCTTAGGCCGGCGGGGGAGCACAGATACGCAGTATTTT.

The rearrangement joins TRBV7-3 to TRBJ1-2, with a possible D match to TRBD1 (6 bases). V gave up 7 bases and J gave up 6 bases, with 18 bases separating them. In germline, CDR1 is SGHTA, CDR2 FQGTGA. The CDR3 has 14 amino acids. The CDR3 loop reads CASKPSSGGDGYTF. CDR3 DNA: TGTGCCAGCAAACCCTCTAGCGGGGGCGATGGCTACACCTTC.

The CDR3, as DNA: TGTGCCAGCTCACCATACAGAGACAGCAACACTGAAGCTTTCTTT. Encoded protein: CASSPYRDSNTEAFF. The chain is built from TRBV18 and TRBJ1-1, with a possible D match to TRBD1 (5 bases). The CDR3 covers 15 residues. Trimming took 2 bases from V and 2 from J, leaving 12 bases between them. Germline values: CDR1 KGHSH, CDR2 LQKENI.

V is TRBV11-3 and J is TRBJ2-2; 8 bases line up with TRBD1. Germline V gene data show CDR1 as SGHNT and CDR2 as YENEEA. This CDR3 contains 15 residues. V was pared by 3 bases and J by 1 base, with 1 base of the junction left unmatched. The CDR3 loop reads CASSLGTGNTGELFF. The CDR3 DNA sequence: TGTGCCAGCAGCTTGGGGACAGGGAACACCGGGGAGCTGTTTTTT.

The chain combines TRBV19 with TRBJ1-2; 10 positions agree with TRBD1. Per germline, CDR1 LNHDA and CDR2 SQIVND (reference sequence). The CDR3 runs 14 residues. Trimming cost V 7 bases and J 5 bases; bases outside gene matches: 7. In nucleotides, the CDR3 is TGTGCCAGTATTGGGACAGGGGCGCCTTATGGCTACACCTTC. It is translated as CASIGTGAPYGYTF.

The chain has TRBV5-1 and TRBJ2-2; tentative D call: TRBD1 (5 bases). From germline, CDR1 is SGHRS and CDR2 YFSETQ. The ends were cut back, 0 bases at V and 2 bases at J, with 8 bases in the middle. The CDR3 runs 15 residues. CDR3 in amino acids: CASSLVRGNTGELFF. CDR3 in DNA: TGCGCCAGCAGCTTGGTTAGGGGAAACACCGGGGAGCTGTTTTTT.

This clone has just one count. The V gene is TRBV3-1 (or the pseudogene TRBV3-2), the J gene TRBJ2-5, with D possibly matching TRBD2 (6 bases). Germline V gene sequence: CDR1 LGHDT, CDR2 YNNKEL (reference sequence). Trimming removed 5 bases from V and 8 bases from J, with 18 bases in between. The CDR3 consists of 14 residues. CDR3 DNA sequence: TGTGCCAGCAGCTTAACGACGGGGGTGGACACCCAGTACTTC. Translated, it gives CASSLTTGVDTQYF.

The chain has TRBV24-1 and TRBJ2-1, with D possibly being TRBD2 (5 bases). Germline CDR1 reads KGHDR; CDR2 reads SFDVKD. CDR3 length: 15 residues. The V gene lost 4 bases and the J gene lost 3 bases, with 12 bases spanning the gap. CDR3: CATSDQEVRYNEQFF. DNA of the CDR3: TGTGCCACCAGTGACCAGGAGGTACGCTACAATGAGCAGTTCTTC.

The gene calls are TRBV12-3 or TRBV12-4 and TRBJ2-5; D might be TRBD1 (6 bases). Trimming removed 6 bases at V and 5 bases at J, with 13 bases between. This CDR3 is built from 13 residues. CDR3 coding DNA: TGTGCCAGCAGCCCAGGGGTTGGGGAGACCCAGTACTTC. Protein sequence: CASSPGVGETQYF.

This clone appeared once. The chain combines TRBV5-4 with TRBJ2-5; 7 positions agree with TRBD1. The germline V gene encodes CDR1 SGHNT and CDR2 YYREEE (reference sequence). The V segment lost 4 bases and the J segment 2 bases; nucleotides outside the gene matches: 5. The CDR3 loop spans 14 amino acids. CDR3 DNA sequence: TGTGCCAGCAGCGCCGGGACAGTACAAGAGACCCAGTACTTC. Residues: CASSAGTVQETQYF.